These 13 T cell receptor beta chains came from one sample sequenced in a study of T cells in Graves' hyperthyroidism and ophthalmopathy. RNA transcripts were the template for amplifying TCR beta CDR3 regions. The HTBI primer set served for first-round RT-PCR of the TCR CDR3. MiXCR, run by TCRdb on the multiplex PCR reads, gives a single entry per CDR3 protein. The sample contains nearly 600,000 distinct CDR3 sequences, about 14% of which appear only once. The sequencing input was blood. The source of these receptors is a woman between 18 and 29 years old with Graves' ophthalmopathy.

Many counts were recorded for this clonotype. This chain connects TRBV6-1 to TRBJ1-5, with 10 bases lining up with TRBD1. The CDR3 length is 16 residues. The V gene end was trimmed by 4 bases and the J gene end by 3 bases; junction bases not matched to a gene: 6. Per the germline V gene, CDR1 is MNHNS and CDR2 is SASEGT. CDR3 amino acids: CASSVGTGANNQPQHF. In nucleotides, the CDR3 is TGTGCCAGCAGTGTCGGGACAGGGGCCAACAATCAGCCCCAGCATTTT.

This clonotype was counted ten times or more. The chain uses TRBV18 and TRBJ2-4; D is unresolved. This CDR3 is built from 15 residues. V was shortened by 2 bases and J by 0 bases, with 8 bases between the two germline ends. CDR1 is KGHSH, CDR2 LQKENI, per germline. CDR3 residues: CASSPGQIAKNIQYF. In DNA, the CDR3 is TGTGCCAGCTCACCAGGTCAGATAGCCAAAAACATTCAGTACTTC.

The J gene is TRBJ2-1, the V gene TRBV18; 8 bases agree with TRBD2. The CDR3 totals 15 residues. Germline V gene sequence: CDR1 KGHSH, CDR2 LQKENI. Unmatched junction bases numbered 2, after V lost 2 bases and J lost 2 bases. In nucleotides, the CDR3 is TGTGCCAGCTCACCAAGGGGACTAGCCTACAATGAGCAGTTCTTC. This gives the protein CASSPRGLAYNEQFF.

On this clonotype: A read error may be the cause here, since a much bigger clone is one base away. CDR3 in amino acids: CASRRVGEDEQYF. Written as DNA, the CDR3 is TGTGCCAGCAGGAGGGTCGGGGAGGATGAGCAGTACTTC. The J gene is TRBJ2-7, the V gene TRBV3-1; D perhaps matches TRBD2 (6 bases). Germline assignment: CDR1 LGHDT and CDR2 YNNKEL (reference sequence). Deletions cut 6 bases from V and 7 bases from J, with 16 bases between. The CDR3 covers 13 residues.

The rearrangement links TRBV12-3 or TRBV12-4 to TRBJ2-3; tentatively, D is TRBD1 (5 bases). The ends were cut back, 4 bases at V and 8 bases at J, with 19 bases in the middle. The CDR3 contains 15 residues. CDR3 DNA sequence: TGTGCCAGCAGTTCCCCCGGGTCAGGGCTAGGTACGCAGTATTTT. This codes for CASSSPGSGLGTQYF.

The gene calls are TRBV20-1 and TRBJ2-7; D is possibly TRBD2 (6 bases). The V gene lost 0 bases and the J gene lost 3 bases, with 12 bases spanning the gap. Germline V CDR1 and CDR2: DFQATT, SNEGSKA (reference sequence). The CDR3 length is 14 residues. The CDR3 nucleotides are TGCAGTGCTAGAGAGGAGGGCCGGTACTACGAGCAGTACTTC. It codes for CSAREEGRYYEQYF.

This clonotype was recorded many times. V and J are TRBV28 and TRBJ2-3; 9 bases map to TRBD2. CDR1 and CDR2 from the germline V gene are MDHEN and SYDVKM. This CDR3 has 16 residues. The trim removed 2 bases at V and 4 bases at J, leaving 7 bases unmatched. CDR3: CASSLSIAGVPDTQYF. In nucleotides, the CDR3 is TGTGCCAGCAGTTTAAGCATAGCGGGAGTCCCAGATACGCAGTATTTT.

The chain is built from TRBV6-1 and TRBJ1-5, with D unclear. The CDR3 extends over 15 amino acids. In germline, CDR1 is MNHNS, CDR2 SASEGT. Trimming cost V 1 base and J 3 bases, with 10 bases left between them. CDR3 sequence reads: CASSEGRIFNQPQHF. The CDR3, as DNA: TGTGCCAGCAGTGAAGGAAGGATATTCAATCAGCCCCAGCATTTT.

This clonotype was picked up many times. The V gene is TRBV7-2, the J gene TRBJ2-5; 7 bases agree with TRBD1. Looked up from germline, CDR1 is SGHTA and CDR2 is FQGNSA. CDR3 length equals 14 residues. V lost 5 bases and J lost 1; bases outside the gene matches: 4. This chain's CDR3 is CASSQNRGQETQYF. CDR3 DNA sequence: TGTGCCAGCAGCCAAAACAGGGGCCAAGAGACCCAGTACTTC.

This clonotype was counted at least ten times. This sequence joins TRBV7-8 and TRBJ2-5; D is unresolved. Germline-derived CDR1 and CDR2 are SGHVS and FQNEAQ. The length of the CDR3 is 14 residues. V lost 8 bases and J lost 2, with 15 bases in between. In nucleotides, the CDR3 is TGTGCCAGCCGCGATCGGGCAGTGCAAGAGACCCAGTACTTC. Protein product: CASRDRAVQETQYF.

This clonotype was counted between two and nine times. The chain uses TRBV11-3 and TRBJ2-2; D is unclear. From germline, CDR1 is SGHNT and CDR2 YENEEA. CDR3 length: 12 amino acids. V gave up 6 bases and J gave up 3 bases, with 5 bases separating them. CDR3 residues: CASSGYTGELFF. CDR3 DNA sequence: TGTGCCAGCAGTGGCTACACCGGGGAGCTGTTTTTT.

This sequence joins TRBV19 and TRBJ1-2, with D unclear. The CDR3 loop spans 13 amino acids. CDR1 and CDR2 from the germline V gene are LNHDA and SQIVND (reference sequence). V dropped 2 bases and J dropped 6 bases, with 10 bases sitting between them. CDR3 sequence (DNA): TGTGCCAGTAGTATAAGACTGCGGGATGGCTACACCTTC. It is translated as CASSIRLRDGYTF.

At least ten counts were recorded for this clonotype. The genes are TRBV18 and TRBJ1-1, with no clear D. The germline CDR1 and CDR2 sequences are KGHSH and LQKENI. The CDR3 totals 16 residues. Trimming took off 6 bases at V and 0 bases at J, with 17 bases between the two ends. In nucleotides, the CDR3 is TGTGCCAGCTCGGTGAGGGAGGGAACCTTGAACACTGAAGCTTTCTTT. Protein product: CASSVREGTLNTEAFF.